Each of the 8 T cell receptor beta chains below was sequenced from the same sample in a study of cytomegalovirus exposure and HLA in healthy donors. With 60 Vbeta and 13 Jbeta primers, the PCR was carried out. TCRdb's table, derived via immunoSEQ multiplex PCR, lists solely in-frame clones and lacks some. Its table records about 200,000 clones. Sequencing was performed on PBMCs. These receptors were collected from a boy younger than 18 in good health and CMV-seronegative.

The rearrangement links TRBV9 to TRBJ1-4; no firm D call. Germline CDR1 SGDLS, CDR2 YYNGEE. The CDR3 extends over 16 amino acids. V was clipped by 4 bases and J by 8 bases, with 21 bases between them. CDR3 bases: TGTGCCAGCAGCCCCGATCGGGCGGGCCGGCGCGAAAAACTGTTTTTT. Residues: CASSPDRAGRREKLFF. The variable domain in full, completed from reference TRBV9 and TRBJ1-4, reads DSGVTQTPKHLITATGQRVTLRCSPRSGDLSVYWYQQSLDQGLQFLIQYYNGEERAKGNILERFSAQQFPDLHSELNLSSLELGDSALYFCASSPDRAGRREKLFFGSGTQLSVL.

V is TRBV28 and J is TRBJ2-1; 9 bases are shared with TRBD2. The CDR3 is 19 amino acids. In germline, CDR1 is MDHEN, CDR2 SYDVKM. After removal of 3 bases from V and 6 bases from J, the junction contained 18 bases not matched to a gene. CDR3 nucleotide sequence: TGTGCCAGCAGTTTCGGGGTATTGGTAGCGGGGGCCGACGGCAATGAGCAGTTCTTC. Residues: CASSFGVLVAGADGNEQFF. Using reference TRBV28 and TRBJ2-1 for the parts outside the CDR3, the full variable domain is DVKVTQSSRYLVKRTGEKVFLECVQDMDHENMFWYRQDPGLGLRLIYFSYDVKMKEKGDIPEGYSVSREKKERFSLILESASTNQTSMYLCASSFGVLVAGADGNEQFFGPGTRLTVL.

The gene calls are TRBV15 and TRBJ1-5; 7 nucleotides align to TRBD1. The CDR3 loop spans 16 amino acids. CDR1 and CDR2 (germline): LNHNV, YYDKDF (reference sequence). Losses at the gene ends were 1 base for V and 2 bases for J; bases not matched to a gene: 5. In DNA form, the CDR3 reads TGTGCCACCAGCAGAGGAAGGGGGCCGGGCAATCAGCCCCAGCATTTT. Residues: CATSRGRGPGNQPQHF. The whole variable domain, filled in from reference TRBV15 and TRBJ1-5, reads DAMVIQNPRYQVTQFGKPVTLSCSQTLNHNVMYWYQQKSSQAPKLLFHYYDKDFNNEADTPDNFQSRRPNTSFCFLDIRSPGLGDTAMYLCATSRGRGPGNQPQHFGDGTRLSIL.

The chain carries TRBV25-1 and TRBJ1-1; a weak D match, TRBD1 (6 bases). The germline V and J ends were trimmed by 3 bases and 5 bases, with 10 bases remaining between them. This CDR3 comprises 13 residues. Germline V gives CDR1 MGHDK, CDR2 SYGVNS. Here the CDR3 DNA reads TGTGCCAGCAGTGAGTACAGGGTTACTGAAGCTTTCTTT. Its translation is CASSEYRVTEAFF.

The V gene is TRBV7-6, the J gene TRBJ2-1; perhaps TRBD1 as D (5 bases). Germline V gene data show CDR1 as SGHVS and CDR2 as FNYEAQ. V lost 5 bases, J lost 10 bases, and 9 bases lay in between. The CDR3 covers 11 residues. CDR3 DNA: TGTGCCAGCAGCCCCAACAGGGAGCAGTTCTTC. Translated, it gives CASSPNREQFF.

The rearrangement links TRBV7-7 to TRBJ2-1; a possible D gene is TRBD2 (5 bases). V was pared by 5 bases and J by 5 bases, with 16 bases between. The length of the CDR3 is 15 residues. Germline V CDR1 and CDR2: SSHAT, FNYEAQ (reference sequence). Here the CDR3 reads CASSPRAGGNNEQFF. Written as DNA, the CDR3 is TGTGCCAGCAGCCCCCGGGCGGGCGGAAACAATGAGCAGTTCTTC.

The gene calls are TRBV7-6 and TRBJ1-3; the match to TRBD1 covers 7 bases. Trimming took 4 bases from V and 4 from J; bases not matched to a gene: 4. The CDR3 is 14 residues long. The germline V gene encodes CDR1 SGHVS and CDR2 FNYEAQ. The CDR3 reads CASSSPGQGNTIYF. The DNA of the CDR3 is TGTGCCAGCAGCTCCCCGGGACAGGGAAACACCATATATTTT.

The chain is built from TRBV19 and TRBJ2-3; perhaps TRBD1 as D (5 bases). Trimming shortened V by 4 bases and J by 3 bases, and 11 bases separated the two germline ends. The CDR3 runs to 14 residues. The germline V gene encodes CDR1 LNHDA and CDR2 SQIVND (reference sequence). The CDR3 loop is CASSRWGTTDTQYF. The CDR3 DNA follows: TGTGCCAGTAGTAGGTGGGGCACAACAGATACGCAGTATTTT.